The 29 T cell receptor beta chains presented below share a single source sample, sequenced in a study of cytomegalovirus exposure and HLA in healthy donors. The PCR had 60 Vbeta and 13 Jbeta primers. Generated by immunoSEQ multiplex PCR, the TCRdb table keeps only in-frame clones and is missing some. This table holds about 98,000 clones, under 85% found once. Sequencing was carried out using PBMCs. The receptors derive from a man between 18 and 35 years old in good health and CMV-seropositive.

The V call is TRBV5-8, the J call TRBJ2-1; tentative D call: TRBD2 (7 bases). Trimming removed 6 bases at V and 6 bases at J, with 19 bases between. Germline V gene lookup returns CDR1 SGHTS and CDR2 YDEGEE. This CDR3 region has 15 residues. This CDR3 is CASTRTGGAGNEQFF. CDR3 nucleotide sequence: TGTGCCAGCACCAGGACGGGGGGCGCCGGCAATGAGCAGTTCTTC.

The count of this clone is one. The J gene is TRBJ2-7, the V gene TRBV14; TRBD1 agrees at 8 bases. Germline loops: CDR1 SGHDN, CDR2 FVKESK. This CDR3 contains 14 residues. J was trimmed by 1 base and V by 6 bases; bases with no gene match: 5. CDR3 region: CASRATGVSYEQYF. CDR3 in DNA: TGTGCCAGCAGGGCGACAGGGGTATCCTACGAGCAGTACTTC.

The V call is TRBV19, the J call TRBJ1-4, with no clear D. Trimming pared 3 bases from V and 4 bases from J, leaving 12 bases between. CDR3 length equals 15 residues. Germline V gene data show CDR1 as LNHDA and CDR2 as SQIVND (reference sequence). In DNA, the CDR3 is TGTGCCAGTAGTATGGGCAATGGACTTAATGAAAAACTGTTTTTT. This translates into CASSMGNGLNEKLFF.

For the CDR3, the DNA is TGTGCCAGCAGCCAAGGGGTCGGCCTGCAGCCCCAGCATTTT. It specifies CASSQGVGLQPQHF. This chain joins TRBV2 and TRBJ1-5; maybe TRBD1 (5 bases). The CDR3 is 14 residues long. CDR1 is SNHLY, CDR2 FYNNEI, per germline. The ends were cut back, 6 bases at V and 7 bases at J, with 16 bases in the middle.

The J gene is TRBJ2-1, the V gene TRBV28; unclear D gene. Germline V gives CDR1 MDHEN, CDR2 SYDVKM. This CDR3 region has 11 residues. V was shortened by 3 bases and J by 11 bases, with 8 bases between the two germline ends. CDR3 sequence: CASSLARQQFF. CDR3 sequence (DNA): TGTGCCAGCAGTTTGGCCCGCCAGCAGTTCTTC.

The chain couples TRBV7-9 to TRBJ2-7, with 13 bases matching TRBD2. CDR1 and CDR2 from the germline V gene are SEHNR and FQNEAQ (reference sequence). The CDR3 is made up of 15 amino acids. The V and J ends lost 5 bases and 6 bases, in that order; junction bases with no gene match: 7. The CDR3 is CASSLGTSGAGEQYF. For the CDR3, the DNA is TGTGCCAGCAGCCTCGGGACTAGCGGGGCGGGCGAGCAGTACTTC.

J is TRBJ2-5 and V is TRBV4-2, with a possible D match to TRBD2 (5 bases). With 2 bases removed from V and 5 bases from J, the gap between germline ends came to 9 bases. The CDR3 spans 13 residues. CDR1 and CDR2 (germline): LGHNA, YNFKEQ. CDR3 in amino acids: CASSQFPGETQYF. Here the CDR3 DNA reads TGTGCCAGCAGCCAATTCCCGGGGGAGACCCAGTACTTC.

This rearrangement joins TRBV7-2 to TRBJ2-7, with no clear D. The germline gives CDR1 SGHTA, CDR2 FQGNSA. Trimming removed 1 base from V and 6 bases from J, with 7 bases in between. The CDR3 totals 12 residues. In DNA form, the CDR3 reads TGTGCCAGCAGCTTAGGCGTAGTCGAGCAGTACTTC. It codes for CASSLGVVEQYF.

The V and J genes are TRBV5-1 and TRBJ2-3; TRBD1 agrees at 8 bases. V gave up 7 bases and J gave up 1 base; unmatched junction bases: 8. Per germline, CDR1 SGHRS and CDR2 YFSETQ. The length of the CDR3 is 15 residues. The CDR3, as DNA: TGCGCCAGCGCCCTATCGGGACAGGGCACAGATACGCAGTATTTT. Translating gives CASALSGQGTDTQYF.

This chain links TRBV10-2 with TRBJ2-7; 7 nucleotides line up with TRBD1. Trimming at V came to 2 bases and at J to 2 bases, leaving 12 bases not matched to a gene. The V gene's germline CDR1 is WSHSY and CDR2 SAAADI. This CDR3 comprises 17 residues. The chain's CDR3 is CASSENPPGTVTYEQYF. CDR3 DNA sequence: TGCGCCAGCAGTGAGAATCCCCCAGGGACAGTTACCTACGAGCAGTACTTC.

The chain joins TRBV4-1 to TRBJ2-5; a weak D match, TRBD1 (7 bases). Germline V gives CDR1 MGHRA, CDR2 YSYEKL. V lost 0 bases, J lost 2 bases, and 10 bases lay in between. The length of the CDR3 is 15 residues. The CDR3 reads CASSQDRGVQETQYF. The CDR3 region has the DNA TGCGCCAGCAGCCAAGACAGGGGGGTACAAGAGACCCAGTACTTC.

The gene calls are TRBV6-7 and TRBJ1-2; 7 bases map to TRBD1. TRBV6-7 is identified as an open reading frame with a role that is uncertain. The CDR3 length is 14 residues. The V and J ends lost 7 bases and 2 bases, in that order; junction bases with no gene match: 7. CDR3 bases: TGTGCCAGCATAAGCGACAGGGCGAACTATGGCTACACCTTC. This codes for CASISDRANYGYTF.

The table lists this clone with many counts. J is TRBJ2-1 and V is TRBV5-1; the match to TRBD2 covers 9 bases. Germline loops: CDR1 SGHRS, CDR2 YFSETQ. The CDR3 sequence is 15 residues long. After removal of 3 bases from V and 5 bases from J, the junction contained 6 bases not matched to a gene. The CDR3 is CASSWASGANNEQFF. CDR3 coding DNA: TGCGCCAGCAGCTGGGCTAGCGGGGCCAACAATGAGCAGTTCTTC.

The chain uses TRBV30 and TRBJ2-7; 9 bases agree with TRBD1. Germline trimming cut 5 bases from V and 3 bases from J; bases unmatched to any gene: 5. Germline V gene data show CDR1 as GTSNPN and CDR2 as SVGIG (reference sequence). CDR3 length: 13 amino acids. The DNA for the CDR3 is TGTGCCTGGTCGGGACAGGGAATCTACGAGCAGTACTTC. It specifies CAWSGQGIYEQYF.

There are a few counts of this clone. J is TRBJ2-7 and V is TRBV5-1, with 8 bases fitting TRBD1. The CDR3 runs to 15 residues. Trimming removed 0 bases from V and 1 base from J; junction bases left unmatched: 3. CDR1 and CDR2 (germline): SGHRS, YFSETQ. The CDR3 loop is CASSLDGQGSYEQYF. CDR3 sequence (DNA): TGCGCCAGCAGCTTGGACGGACAGGGATCCTACGAGCAGTACTTC.

This sequence joins TRBV7-8 and TRBJ1-6; D remains unclear. The CDR3 loop spans 13 amino acids. In germline, CDR1 is SGHVS, CDR2 FQNEAQ. The V end was cut by 5 bases, the J end by 8 bases, with 10 bases between. The CDR3 sequence is CASSPLVHSPLHF. The CDR3 DNA sequence: TGTGCCAGCAGCCCTCTCGTTCATTCACCCCTCCACTTT.

The rearrangement joins TRBV28 to TRBJ2-1, with TRBD2 matching 10 bases. Germline V gene data show CDR1 as MDHEN and CDR2 as SYDVKM. The CDR3 has 16 amino acids. Trimming took 7 bases from V and 0 from J; bases not matched to a gene: 6. CDR3 in DNA: TGTGCCAGCATCCTCACTAGCGGGAACTCCTACAATGAGCAGTTCTTC. Translation gives CASILTSGNSYNEQFF.

The chain couples TRBV6-6 to TRBJ1-2; the D is unclear. The CDR3 runs to 12 residues. Germline CDR1 reads MNHNY; CDR2 reads SVGAGI (reference sequence). Trimming left V 8 bases short and J 0 bases short, with 7 bases between. CDR3 DNA sequence: TGTGCCAGCCGGGAGGCTAACTATGGCTACACCTTC. This translates into CASREANYGYTF.

The genes are TRBV27 and TRBJ2-1, with D possibly being TRBD2 (6 bases). With 6 bases removed from V and 4 bases from J, the gap between germline ends came to 22 bases. The CDR3 sequence is 17 residues long. Germline V gene data show CDR1 as MNHEY and CDR2 as SMNVEV (reference sequence). The CDR3 is CASSLLGWRGSYNEQFF. The DNA for the CDR3 is TGTGCCAGCAGCTTGTTAGGTTGGCGGGGAAGTTACAATGAGCAGTTCTTC.

The gene calls are TRBV6-1 and TRBJ1-2; D possibly corresponds to TRBD1 (5 bases). CDR3 length equals 13 residues. Looked up from germline, CDR1 is MNHNS and CDR2 is SASEGT. Trimming stripped 2 bases from V and 8 bases from J, with 12 bases between. In DNA, the CDR3 is TGTGCCAGCAGTGAATCGGGGGGGACGGGCTACACCTTC. This encodes CASSESGGTGYTF.

This clone was counted between two and nine times. The V gene is TRBV7-7, the J gene TRBJ1-5; D uncertain. V dropped 1 base and J dropped 4 bases, with 14 bases sitting between them. The CDR3 is 16 amino acids. CDR1 SSHAT and CDR2 FNYEAQ come from the germline V gene (reference sequence). In DNA form, the CDR3 reads TGTGCCAGCAGCTTAGGGCCCAGGCTCACTAATCAGCCCCAGCATTTT. It encodes CASSLGPRLTNQPQHF.

The chain uses TRBV6-5 and TRBJ2-3; 8 nucleotides line up with TRBD2. This CDR3 region has 15 residues. CDR1 and CDR2 (germline): MNHEY, SVGAGI. The V segment lost 10 bases and the J segment 0 bases; nucleotides outside the gene matches: 9. The CDR3 is CAIAQAGASTDTQYF. The CDR3 coding sequence is TGTGCCATCGCTCAAGCGGGGGCGAGCACAGATACGCAGTATTTT.

CDR3 region: CAISESNSFEQFF. DNA for the CDR3: TGTGCCATCAGTGAGTCGAACAGTTTTGAGCAGTTCTTC. This rearrangement joins TRBV10-3 to TRBJ2-1; D is unclear. V was shortened by 0 bases and J by 9 bases, with 9 bases between the two germline ends. The CDR3 has 13 amino acids. Germline lookup yields CDR1 ENHRY and CDR2 SYGVKD.

The V gene is TRBV5-1, the J gene TRBJ1-5; 10 bases line up with TRBD1. There are 15 residues in the CDR3. Trimming at V came to 4 bases and at J to 2 bases, leaving 3 bases not matched to a gene. Germline CDR1 and CDR2: SGHRS and YFSETQ. CDR3 protein: CASSLGTGGNQPQHF. CDR3 DNA sequence: TGCGCCAGCAGCCTTGGGACAGGGGGCAATCAGCCCCAGCATTTT.

This clone has a handful of counts. The chain combines TRBV5-1 with TRBJ2-7; TRBD1 agrees at 10 bases. This CDR3 is 15 amino acids long. With V trimmed by 4 bases and J by 4 bases, 8 bases remained unmatched. In germline, CDR1 is SGHRS, CDR2 YFSETQ. CDR3 in amino acids: CASSPLGQGSYEQYF. The CDR3 DNA sequence: TGCGCCAGCAGCCCTTTGGGACAGGGGAGTTACGAGCAGTACTTC.

The chain has TRBV5-1 and TRBJ2-1, with 11 positions matching TRBD2. The length of the CDR3 is 18 residues. Germline loops: CDR1 SGHRS, CDR2 YFSETQ. The junction had 16 bases not matched to a gene; V was cut back by 2 bases and J by 9 bases. The DNA of the CDR3 is TGCGCCAGCAGCTTAAGCGCGGCTAGCGGGGGGCTCCCTACTGAGCAGTTCTTC. It specifies CASSLSAASGGLPTEQFF.

The chain employs TRBV7-9 and TRBJ2-7; 9 bases agree with TRBD1. Looked up from germline, CDR1 is SEHNR and CDR2 is FQNEAQ (reference sequence). The CDR3 runs to 15 residues. V shed 5 bases, J shed 5 bases, and the junction held 10 bases outside the gene matches. This CDR3 reads CASSPPGTGRNEQYF. Here the CDR3 DNA reads TGTGCCAGCAGCCCCCCTGGGACAGGGCGCAACGAGCAGTACTTC. The variable domain in full, completed from reference TRBV7-9 and TRBJ2-7, reads DTGVSQNPRHKITKRGQNVTFRCDPISEHNRLYWYRQTLGQGPEFLTYFQNEAQLEKSRLLSDRFSAERPKGSFSTLEIQRTEQGDSAMYLCASSPPGTGRNEQYFGPGTRLTVT.

This clone has more than one count but fewer than ten. The chain employs TRBV5-1 and TRBJ2-1, with 8 bases aligning to TRBD2. Germline CDR1 reads SGHRS; CDR2 reads YFSETQ. The J segment lost 5 bases and the V segment lost 0 bases, leaving 4 bases of the junction unmatched. This CDR3 spans 15 amino acids. Written as DNA, the CDR3 is TGCGCCAGCAGCTTGGCGGGGGGGAAAAACAATGAGCAGTTCTTC. Its protein is CASSLAGGKNNEQFF. The whole variable domain, filled in from reference TRBV5-1 and TRBJ2-1, reads KAGVTQTPRYLIKTRGQQVTLSCSPISGHRSVSWYQQTPGQGLQFLFEYFSETQRNKGNFPGRFSGRQFSNSRSEMNVSTLELGDSALYLCASSLAGGKNNEQFFGPGTRLTVL.

J is TRBJ2-2 and V is TRBV4-1, with 9 bases identical to TRBD2. Germline loops: CDR1 MGHRA, CDR2 YSYEKL. V gave up 2 bases and J gave up 0 bases; unmatched junction bases: 1. The length of the CDR3 is 16 residues. Written as DNA, the CDR3 is TGCGCCAGCAGCCAACTAGCGGGAACGAACACCGGGGAGCTGTTTTTT. Translating it yields CASSQLAGTNTGELFF.